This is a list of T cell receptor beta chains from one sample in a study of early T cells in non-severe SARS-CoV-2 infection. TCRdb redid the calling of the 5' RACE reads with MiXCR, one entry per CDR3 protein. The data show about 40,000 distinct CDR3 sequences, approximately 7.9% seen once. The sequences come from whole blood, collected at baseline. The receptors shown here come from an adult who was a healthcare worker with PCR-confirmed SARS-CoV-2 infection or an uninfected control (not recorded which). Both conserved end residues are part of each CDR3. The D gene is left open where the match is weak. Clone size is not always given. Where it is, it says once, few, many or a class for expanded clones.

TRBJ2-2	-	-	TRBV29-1	TGCAGCGTTGTTCGAGGTTCCACCGGGGAGCTGTTTTTT	CSVVRGSTGELFF
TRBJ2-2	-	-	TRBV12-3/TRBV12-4	TGTGCCAGCAAGGGGTGGAACACCGGGGAGCTGTTTTTT	CASKGWNTGELFF
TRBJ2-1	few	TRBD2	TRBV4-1	TGCGCCAGCAGCCAAGTTGTCTTAGCGGGGGGGCATTATGAGCAGTTCTTC	CASSQVVLAGGHYEQFF
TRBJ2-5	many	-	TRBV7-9	TGTGCCAGCAGCTCCGGCGTAACGTTGGAGACCCAGTACTTC	CASSSGVTLETQYF
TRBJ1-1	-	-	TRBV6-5	TGTGCCAACAGTTCCGGAACTAAGAGGACTTTCTTT	CANSSGTKRTFF
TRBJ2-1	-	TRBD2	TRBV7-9	TGTGCCAGCAGCTTAGCGACCGGACTAGTTTACGAAAATGAGCAGTTCTTC	CASSLATGLVYENEQFF
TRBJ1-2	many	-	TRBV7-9	TGTGCCAGCAGCTTAGGAGGGCTGAGCTACACCTTC	CASSLGGLSYTF
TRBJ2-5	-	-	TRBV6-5	TGTGCCAGCAGTTGGAGAGGGGTGCAGACCCAGTACTTC	CASSWRGVQTQYF
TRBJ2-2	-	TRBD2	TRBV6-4	TGTGCCAGCCAAGGCCCGGGAGGGACCGGGGAGCTGTTTTTT	CASQGPGGTGELFF
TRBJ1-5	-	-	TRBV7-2	TGTGCCAGCAGCTTATTCGGGAATCAGCCCCAGCATTTT	CASSLFGNQPQHF
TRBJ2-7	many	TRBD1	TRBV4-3	TGCGCCAGCAGCCAAGATTTGTTTTACGGGCCGCGGATGACAGGGCCCGCTTACGAGCAGTACTTC	CASSQDLFYGPRMTGPAYEQYF
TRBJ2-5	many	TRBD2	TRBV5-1	TGCGCCAGCAGCTTCCTCCACCCACGAGCGGGGATCCAAGAGACCCAGTACTTC	CASSFLHPRAGIQETQYF
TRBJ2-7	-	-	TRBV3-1	TGTGCCAGCAGCCTGGACGCTGGCTCCTACGAGCAGTACTTC	CASSLDAGSYEQYF
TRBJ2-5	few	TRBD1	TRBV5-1	TGCGCCAGCAGCTTGGAGGGGGCAGTAGAAGAGACCCAGTACTTC	CASSLEGAVEETQYF
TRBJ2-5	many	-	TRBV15	TGTGCCACCAGCAGTGGAAAGGGAGAGACCCAGTACTTC	CATSSGKGETQYF
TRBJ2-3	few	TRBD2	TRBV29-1	TGCAGCGTTGATGATGGGGGGGCAGATACGCAGTATTTT	CSVDDGGADTQYF
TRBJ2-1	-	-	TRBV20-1	TGCAGTGCTAGTCTCGAGGGTCGACAGAGCTCCTACAATGAGCAGTTCTTC	CSASLEGRQSSYNEQFF
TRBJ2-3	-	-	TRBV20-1	TGCAGTGCCCCGGGGGGCAGGGAGGAAACAGATACGCAGTATTTT	CSAPGGREETDTQYF
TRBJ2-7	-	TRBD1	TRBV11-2	TGTGCCAGCAGCACGGACAGGACCTCCTACGAGCAGTACTTC	CASSTDRTSYEQYF
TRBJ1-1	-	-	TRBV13	TGTGCCAGCAGCACTCCGTCGGAGGGCACTGAAGCTTTCTTT	CASSTPSEGTEAFF
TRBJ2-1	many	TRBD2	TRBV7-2	TGTGCCAGCAGCTTAGACAGCGGGGGGGCTTATGAGCAGTTCTTC	CASSLDSGGAYEQFF
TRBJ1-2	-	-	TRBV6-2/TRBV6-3	TGTGCCAGCAGTAGGAACGGACAGAGAAATAACTATGGCTACACCTTC	CASSRNGQRNNYGYTF
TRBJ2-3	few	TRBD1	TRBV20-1	TGCAGTGCTAGGACAGGGGCAGATACGCAGTATTTT	CSARTGADTQYF
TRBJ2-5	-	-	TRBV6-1	TGTGCCAGCAACGCGGGCTTGGAGACCCAGTACTTC	CASNAGLETQYF
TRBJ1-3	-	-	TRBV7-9	TGTGCCAGCAGCTTTTTTCAGGGCACTGGAAACACCATATATTTT	CASSFFQGTGNTIYF
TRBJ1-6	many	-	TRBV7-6	TGTGCCAGCAGCTTAACCGGGAATTCACCCCTCCACTTT	CASSLTGNSPLHF
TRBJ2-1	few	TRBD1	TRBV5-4	TGTGCCAGCAGCCCTTCCGCAGGGGGTGGATCCTACAATGAGCAGTTCTTC	CASSPSAGGGSYNEQFF
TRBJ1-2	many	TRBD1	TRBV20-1	TGCAGTCCAAAACAGGGGGCCAGTGGCTACACCTTC	CSPKQGASGYTF
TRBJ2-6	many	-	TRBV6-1	TGTGCCAGCAGTGACAACTCTGGGGCCAACGTCCTGACTTTC	CASSDNSGANVLTF
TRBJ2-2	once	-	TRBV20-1	TGCTGTGCTCCCCTGGCGGGGACCGGGGAGCTGTTTTTT	CCAPLAGTGELFF
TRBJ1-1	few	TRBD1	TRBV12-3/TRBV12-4	TGTGCCAGCAGTCAATGGACAGGCTATCACACTGAAGCTTTCTTT	CASSQWTGYHTEAFF